This T cell receptor (beta chain) was sequenced in a study of metastatic and nonmetastatic thyroid tumors. Study-wide background: Across blood and tumor or nodule tissue, repertoires from malignant and benign thyroid patients were compared with one another.

Patients underwent thyroid surgery, and none had received any treatment before it. Findings and caveats of the study: Across blood and tumor, TCR beta diversity in malignant thyroid tumors was reportedly significantly higher than in benign nodules.

TCRdb reanalyzed the PCR reads with MiXCR. The sample includes roughly 28,000 clones, around 24% of them seen just once. From germline, CDR1 is SNHLY and CDR2 FYNNEI. The CDR3 is 18 residues long. J gave up 2 bases and V 6 bases, and 18 bases lay outside the gene matches. This clone has at least ten counts. Its target is not known. Material for sequencing was blood. This TCR was sampled from a female donor with papillary thyroid cancer or a benign thyroid nodule (not recorded which). Some clones in this sample may be carry-over from other donors' samples. The J gene is TRBJ1-2, the V gene TRBV2, with 7 positions matching TRBD1. CDR3 DNA: TGTGCCAGCAGCGGAGGAGGGGACAGCCGCAGTCAGAACTATGGCTACACCTTC. Protein: CASSGGGDSRSQNYGYTF.